This T cell receptor (beta chain) was retrieved from a study of shared clonotypes between healthy human individuals. From germline, CDR1 is SGHVS and CDR2 FQNEAQ. With V trimmed by 4 bases and J by 4 bases, 9 bases remained unmatched. The CDR3 runs 16 residues. Measured with immunoSEQ multiplex PCR; TCRdb has only the in-frame clones, and not every one. The sample yields about 320,000 clones, about nine tenths seen once. Study-wide results and caveats: Estimated richness was generally greater in naive than memory subsets.

As to this clone: Its cognate antigen is unknown.

This chain links TRBV7-8 with TRBJ2-5, with 10 bases that match TRBD1. Sequencing was performed on memory CD8+ T cells sorted from blood. The subset is: CD45RO+ cells pooled with CCR7-negative TemRA cells. This clonotype was sampled from a man younger than 30 in good health. CDR3 nucleotide sequence: TGTGCCAGCAGCTCAGGGGACAGGGGATTGCGAGAGACCCAGTACTTC. This translates into CASSSGDRGLRETQYF.